The present T cell receptor (beta chain) was sequenced within a study of cytomegalovirus exposure and HLA in healthy donors. Findings of the study overall: Generally TCR sequences proved uncommon, though certain public TCRs appeared in numerous donors. As a later analysis showed, several of the most significant clusters appeared to be linked to common viral pathogens. Using a false discovery rate of 0.05, a later analysis showed that 15,000 to 20,000 TCR beta sequences were associated with HLA alleles.

PCR amplification relied on 60 Vbeta primers (plus 13 Jbeta primers). Assay: immunoSEQ multiplex PCR; the TCRdb copy retains only in-frame clones and omits some. The repertoire holds approximately 120,000 clones, with 65% to 90% as singletons. A note on this clone: Its target is not known.

The CDR3 has 15 amino acids. With V trimmed by 3 bases and J by 0 bases, 6 bases remained unmatched. The V gene's germline CDR1 is SGHRS and CDR2 YFSETQ. The receptor was derived from a woman under 40 in good health and CMV-seronegative. The rearrangement links TRBV5-1 to TRBJ2-7; 7 bases align to TRBD1. Material: PBMCs. The CDR3 DNA is TGCGCCAGCAGCTCGGACAGGATTAGCTCCTACGAGCAGTACTTC. Its protein is CASSSDRISSYEQYF. Full variable domain (rest looked up from reference TRBV5-1 and TRBJ2-7): KAGVTQTPRYLIKTRGQQVTLSCSPISGHRSVSWYQQTPGQGLQFLFEYFSETQRNKGNFPGRFSGRQFSNSRSEMNVSTLELGDSALYLCASSSDRISSYEQYFGPGTRLTVT.